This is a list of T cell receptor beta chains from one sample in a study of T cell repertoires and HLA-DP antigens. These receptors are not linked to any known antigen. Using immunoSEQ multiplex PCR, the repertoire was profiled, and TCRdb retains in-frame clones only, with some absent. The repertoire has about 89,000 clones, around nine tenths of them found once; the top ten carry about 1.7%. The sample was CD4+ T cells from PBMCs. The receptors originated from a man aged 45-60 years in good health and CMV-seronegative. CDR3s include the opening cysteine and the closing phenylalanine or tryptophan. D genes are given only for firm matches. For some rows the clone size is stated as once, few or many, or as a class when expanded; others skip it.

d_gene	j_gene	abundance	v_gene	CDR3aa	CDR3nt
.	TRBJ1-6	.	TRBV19	CASSIVGGGAAPLHF	TGTGCCAGTAGTATAGTTGGGGGAGGGGCTGCACCCCTCCACTTT
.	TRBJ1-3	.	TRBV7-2	CASSFMDSGNTIYF	TGTGCCAGCAGCTTTATGGACTCTGGAAACACCATATATTTT
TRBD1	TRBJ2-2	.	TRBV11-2	CASSLGRTGPNTGELFF	TGTGCCAGCAGCTTAGGGCGGACAGGACCGAACACCGGGGAGCTGTTTTTT
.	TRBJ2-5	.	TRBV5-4	CASSLATGREETQYF	TGTGCCAGCAGCTTGGCCACGGGGAGAGAAGAGACCCAGTACTTC
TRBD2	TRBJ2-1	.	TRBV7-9	CASTYGGGNEQFF	TGTGCCAGCACCTATGGGGGAGGGAATGAGCAGTTCTTC
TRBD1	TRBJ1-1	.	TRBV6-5	CASRDRASYTEAFF	TGTGCCAGCAGGGACAGGGCTTCGTACACTGAAGCTTTCTTT
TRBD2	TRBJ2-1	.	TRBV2	CASSSAGDEFF	TGTGCCAGCAGTTCCGCGGGGGACGAGTTCTTC
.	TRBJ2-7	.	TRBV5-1	CASSLDLYEQYF	TGCGCCAGCAGCTTGGACCTGTACGAGCAGTACTTC
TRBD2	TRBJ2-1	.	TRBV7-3	CASSLYGGILSHEQFF	TGTGCCAGCAGCTTATACGGGGGGATCCTGTCCCATGAGCAGTTCTTC
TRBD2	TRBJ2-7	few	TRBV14	CASSLTSGVAPQQYF	TGTGCCAGCAGCCTTACTAGCGGGGTGGCTCCCCAGCAGTACTTC
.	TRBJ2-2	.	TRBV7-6	CASSLASGAVTGELFF	TGTGCCAGCAGCTTAGCGAGTGGGGCGGTCACCGGGGAGCTGTTTTTT
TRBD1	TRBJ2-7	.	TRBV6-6	CASSRTGGSYEQYF	TGTGCCAGCAGCCGGACAGGGGGCTCCTACGAGCAGTACTTC
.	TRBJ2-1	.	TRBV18	CASSPPIQQITYNEQFF	TGTGCCAGCTCACCACCGATCCAGCAAATAACCTACAATGAGCAGTTCTTC
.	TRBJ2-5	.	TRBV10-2	CASSVVRETQYF	TGCGCCAGCAGTGTTGTCCGGGAGACCCAGTACTTC
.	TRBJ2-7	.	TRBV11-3	CASSTDGSYEQYF	TGTGCCAGCAGCACGGACGGATCCTACGAGCAGTACTTC
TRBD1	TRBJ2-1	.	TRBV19	CASSDREGEQFF	TGTGCCAGTTCAGACAGGGAAGGTGAGCAGTTCTTC
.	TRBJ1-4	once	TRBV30	CAWSVVPINEKLFF	TGTGCCTGGAGTGTAGTACCGATTAATGAAAAACTGTTTTTT
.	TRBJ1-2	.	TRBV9	CASSGEMTTYYGYTF	TGTGCCAGCAGCGGCGAGATGACAACCTACTATGGCTACACCTTC
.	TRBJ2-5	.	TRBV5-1	CASSLSPSIGLTQETQYF	TGCGCCAGCAGCTTATCCCCCAGCATTGGACTAACTCAAGAGACCCAGTACTTC
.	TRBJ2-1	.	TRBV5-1	CASSSPTRSNEQFF	TGCGCCAGCAGCTCGCCTACAAGAAGCAATGAGCAGTTCTTC
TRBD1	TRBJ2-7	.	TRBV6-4	CASTRQGLNSSYEQYF	TGTGCCAGCACTAGACAGGGCCTAAATAGCTCCTACGAGCAGTACTTC
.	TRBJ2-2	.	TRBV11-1	CASSPYRVSPGELFF	TGTGCCAGCAGCCCTTACAGGGTTTCGCCCGGGGAGCTGTTTTTT
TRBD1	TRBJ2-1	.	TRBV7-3	CASSPTPNRGSEQFF	TGTGCCAGCAGCCCCACGCCCAACAGGGGTAGTGAGCAGTTCTTC
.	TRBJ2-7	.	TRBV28	CASSTYPGSYEQYF	TGTGCCAGCAGTACCTACCCTGGCTCCTACGAGCAGTACTTC
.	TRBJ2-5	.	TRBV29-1	CSVVGSGWETQYF	TGCAGCGTTGTAGGCAGTGGCTGGGAGACCCAGTACTTC
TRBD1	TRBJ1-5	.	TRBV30	CAWSVTGGWNRDQPQHF	TGTGCCTGGAGTGTCACAGGGGGATGGAACCGCGATCAGCCCCAGCATTTT
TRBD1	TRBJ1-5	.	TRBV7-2	CASSSDRVFQPQHF	TGTGCCAGCAGCTCAGACAGGGTTTTTCAGCCCCAGCATTTT
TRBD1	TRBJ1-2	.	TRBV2	CARRDRMHYGYTF	TGTGCCAGGAGGGACAGGATGCACTATGGCTACACCTTC
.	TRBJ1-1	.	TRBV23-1	CASAKTDPRNTEAFF	TGCGCCAGCGCGAAGACAGACCCACGGAACACTGAAGCTTTCTTT
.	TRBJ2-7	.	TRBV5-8	CASSLKGQYF	TGTGCCAGCAGCTTGAAGGGCCAGTACTTC
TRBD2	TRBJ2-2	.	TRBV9	CASSYDGGRAPGELFF	TGTGCCAGCTCCTATGACGGCGGGAGGGCCCCCGGGGAGCTGTTTTTT
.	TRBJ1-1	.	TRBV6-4	CASREDGFMNTEAFF	TGTGCCAGCAGGGAGGACGGATTCATGAACACTGAAGCTTTCTTT
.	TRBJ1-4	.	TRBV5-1	CASSLVSPGPNEKLFF	TGCGCCAGCAGCTTGGTCTCACCTGGCCCTAATGAAAAACTGTTTTTT
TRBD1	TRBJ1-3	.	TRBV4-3	CASSHDPGQGLSGNTIYF	TGCGCCAGCAGCCACGACCCTGGACAGGGGCTCTCTGGAAACACCATATATTTT